One sample yielded the 32 T cell receptor beta chains listed below, sequenced in a study of CD8+CD57+ T cells in acquired aplastic anemia. The patients chosen for sequencing had shown expansion of CD8+CD57+ cells (detected by flow cytometry). CDR3 and TCR beta VDJ profiling relied on a genomic DNA template. TCRdb redid the calling of the reads with MiXCR, one entry per CDR3 protein. This sample has tens of thousands of distinct CDR3 sequences, with 60% to 80% found just once. Sequenced sample: sorted CD4+, CD8+, or CD8+CD57+ T cells (not recorded which) from PBMCs. The receptors stem from a human donor with aplastic anemia.

This clonotype came up once. The chain couples TRBV25-1 to TRBJ1-1, with a tentative D call TRBD1 (5 bases). Germline V CDR1 and CDR2: MGHDK, SYGVNS. Trimming shortened V by 8 bases and J by 1 base, and 14 bases separated the two germline ends. This CDR3 has 14 residues. CDR3 sequence: CASGHGGTNTEAFF. The DNA for the CDR3 is TGTGCCAGCGGCCACGGGGGGACGAACACTGAAGCTTTCTTT.

The chain links TRBV10-3 to TRBJ1-5, with D possibly being TRBD1 (6 bases). The length of the CDR3 is 15 residues. Between the trimmed V and J ends, which lost 3 bases and 2 bases, there was a span of 11 bases. Germline assignment: CDR1 ENHRY and CDR2 SYGVKD. The CDR3 DNA follows: TGTGCCATCAGTGATATAGGGGGTGGCAATCAGCCCCAGCATTTT. Protein: CAISDIGGGNQPQHF.

The chain couples TRBV25-1 to TRBJ2-7, with D possibly called TRBD1 or TRBD2 (5 bases each). Germline assignment: CDR1 MGHDK and CDR2 SYGVNS. V lost 1 base and J lost 0, with 13 bases in between. The CDR3 totals 16 residues. CDR3 sequence: CASSEFEVGTSYEQYF. For the CDR3, the DNA is TGTGCCAGCAGTGAATTCGAGGTGGGGACCTCCTACGAGCAGTACTTC.

The chain carries TRBV2 and TRBJ1-2; TRBD1 is a possible D gene (6 bases). V lost 4 bases and J lost 2, with 11 bases in between. The CDR3 length is 14 residues. The germline CDR1 and CDR2 sequences are SNHLY and FYNNEI. The CDR3 sequence is CASSVTGINYGYTF. Here the CDR3 DNA reads TGTGCCAGCAGTGTGACAGGAATAAACTATGGCTACACCTTC.

The V call is TRBV7-2, the J call TRBJ2-5; either TRBD1 or TRBD2 may supply D (5 bases each). Germline CDR1 SGHTA, CDR2 FQGNSA. The CDR3 covers 15 residues. V shed 4 bases and J shed 1 base, with 13 bases lying between them. The CDR3 DNA sequence: TGTGCCAGCAGCTCAGAGCCGGGACGCCAAGAGACCCAGTACTTC. As protein: CASSSEPGRQETQYF. The variable domain in full, with the rest retrieved from reference TRBV7-2 and TRBJ2-5, is GAGVSQSPSNKVTEKGKDVELRCDPISGHTALYWYRQSLGQGLEFLIYFQGNSAPDKSGLPSDRFSAERTGGSVSTLTIQRTQQEDSAVYLCASSSEPGRQETQYFGPGTRLLVL.

This clonotype has a handful of counts. At one boundary the junction diverges from the germline segment, which might be a read error. This rearrangement joins TRBV12-3 or TRBV12-4 to TRBJ2-7; 11 nucleotides agree with TRBD1. The CDR3 has 14 amino acids. This CDR3 is CASSRGQGAYGQYF. The CDR3 nucleotides are TGTGCCAGCAGTCGCGGACAGGGGGCCTACGGGCAGTACTTC.

This clonotype showed up many times. The chain has TRBV19 and TRBJ1-1; no firm D call. The CDR3 runs to 14 residues. CDR1 and CDR2 (germline): LNHDA, SQIVND (reference sequence). Trimming shortened V by 4 bases and J by 1 base, and 10 bases separated the two germline ends. The CDR3 protein is CASSRKDSNTEAFF. The CDR3 DNA is TGTGCCAGTAGTAGGAAGGATTCGAACACTGAAGCTTTCTTT.

This chain uses TRBV6-5 with TRBJ2-7; the D gene is possibly TRBD2 (5 bases). The germline V gene has CDR1 MNHEY and CDR2 SVGAGI. V lost 4 bases and J 2 bases, leaving 6 bases between the germline ends. The CDR3 is made up of 12 amino acids. The CDR3, as DNA: TGTGCCAGCAGTTTACTAGCCTACGAGCAGTACTTC. Translation gives CASSLLAYEQYF.

The rearrangement uses TRBV2 and TRBJ1-1, with 7 bases that match TRBD1. Germline V gene lookup returns CDR1 SNHLY and CDR2 FYNNEI. Trimming cost V 6 bases and J 7 bases; bases outside gene matches: 8. This CDR3 region has 13 residues. The CDR3 region is CASSEGRDSEAFF. CDR3 coding DNA: TGTGCCAGCAGCGAGGGTCGGGACAGTGAAGCTTTCTTT.

The CDR3 is CASNDLTSHGYTF. The CDR3 coding sequence is TGTGCCAGCAACGACCTCACCTCCCATGGCTACACCTTC. The chain carries TRBV6-1 and TRBJ1-2; unclear D gene. Germline V CDR1 and CDR2: MNHNS, SASEGT. This CDR3 has 13 residues. V was cut by 7 bases and J by 6 bases, with 15 bases left in between.

This clonotype has just a few counts. The chain carries TRBV19 and TRBJ2-7; 7 positions agree with TRBD1. The trim removed 5 bases at V and 3 bases at J, leaving 4 bases unmatched. The CDR3 length is 13 residues. Germline V gene data show CDR1 as LNHDA and CDR2 as SQIVND (reference sequence). In DNA, the CDR3 is TGTGCCAGTAGTCAACAGGGGATCTACGAGCAGTACTTC. This translates into CASSQQGIYEQYF.

V gene TRBV10-3 combines with J gene TRBJ2-3, with TRBD2 matching 7 bases. The CDR3 contains 17 residues. In germline, CDR1 is ENHRY, CDR2 SYGVKD. The junction had 14 bases not matched to a gene; V was cut back by 0 bases and J by 8 bases. As DNA, the CDR3 is TGTGCCATCAGTGAGTCGAAGGCTAGCGGCGCGGTTGGTACGCAGTATTTT. It codes for CAISESKASGAVGTQYF.

This clonotype was seen only a few times. The J gene is TRBJ1-1, the V gene TRBV29-1; 8 bases are shared with TRBD1. V lost 6 bases and J lost 4; bases outside the gene matches: 7. CDR1 and CDR2 (germline): SQVTM, ANQGSEA. This CDR3 has 13 amino acids. The DNA of the CDR3 is TGCAGCGTGCAGGGACAGGCAACCACTGAAGCTTTCTTT. It translates to CSVQGQATTEAFF.

This chain joins TRBV7-9 and TRBJ1-2, with 10 bases that match TRBD1. The CDR3 is 14 residues long. J was trimmed by 3 bases and V by 5 bases; bases with no gene match: 3. Germline V gene lookup returns CDR1 SEHNR and CDR2 FQNEAQ (reference sequence). Here the CDR3 DNA reads TGTGCCAGCAGCACCGGGACAGGGGACTATGGCTACACCTTC. This codes for CASSTGTGDYGYTF.

This clonotype showed up many times. This sequence joins TRBV7-9 and TRBJ1-2; D is uncertain. The V end lost 5 bases, the J end lost 2 bases, and 9 bases lay between the germline ends. The CDR3 loop spans 13 amino acids. Germline V lookup: CDR1 SEHNR, CDR2 FQNEAQ (reference sequence). Here the CDR3 reads CASSPGPNYGYTF. In DNA form, the CDR3 reads TGTGCCAGCAGCCCGGGCCCGAACTATGGCTACACCTTC.

The CDR3 spells CATSDSRKGETQYF. The CDR3 region has the DNA TGTGCCACCAGTGATTCGAGGAAAGGGGAGACCCAGTACTTC. This sequence joins TRBV24-1 and TRBJ2-5; D is uncertain. CDR1 and CDR2 from the germline V gene are KGHDR and SFDVKD. The CDR3 covers 14 residues. The V gene lost 2 bases and the J gene lost 5 bases, with 11 bases spanning the gap.

The CDR3 protein is CATDRTGVDEQFF. CDR3 nucleotide sequence: TGTGCCACCGATCGGACAGGGGTCGACGAGCAGTTCTTC. The V call is TRBV10-3, the J call TRBJ2-7, with 9 bases matching TRBD1. The DNA end lines up better with TRBJ2-1; the J call may be wrong. The CDR3 contains 13 residues. Germline values: CDR1 ENHRY, CDR2 SYGVKD.

The rearrangement links TRBV20-1 to TRBJ2-3, with D perhaps being TRBD1 or TRBD2 (6 bases each). Germline CDR1 DFQATT, CDR2 SNEGSKA (reference sequence). This CDR3 is built from 14 residues. V lost 8 bases, J lost 0 bases, and 15 bases lay in between. The CDR3 nucleotides are TGCAGTCCGAGGGGGGATCCCAGCACAGATACGCAGTATTTT. Its protein product is CSPRGDPSTDTQYF.

V gene TRBV29-1 combines with J gene TRBJ1-4, with D uncertain. Germline values: CDR1 SQVTM, CDR2 ANQGSEA. The CDR3 totals 15 residues. Trimming cost V 4 bases and J 0 bases, with 12 bases left between them. The CDR3 spells CSVASPGSTNEKLFF. As DNA, the CDR3 is TGCAGCGTTGCTTCCCCCGGATCAACTAATGAAAAACTGTTTTTT.

This clonotype has a handful of counts. CDR3 DNA sequence: TGTGCCAGCAGCGTAGTGGACGAGCAGTACTTC. It specifies CASSVVDEQYF. J is TRBJ2-7 and V is TRBV9; D is ambiguous. Germline CDR1 and CDR2: SGDLS and YYNGEE. This CDR3 region has 11 residues. The V gene lost 0 bases and the J gene lost 5 bases, with 3 bases spanning the gap. Filled out from reference TRBV9 and TRBJ2-7, the complete variable domain reads DSGVTQTPKHLITATGQRVTLRCSPRSGDLSVYWYQQSLDQGLQFLIQYYNGEERAKGNILERFSAQQFPDLHSELNLSSLELGDSALYFCASSVVDEQYFGPGTRLTVT.

At least ten counts were recorded for this clonotype. This rearrangement joins TRBV5-4 to TRBJ2-7, with 9 bases fitting TRBD1. The germline gives CDR1 SGHNT, CDR2 YYREEE (reference sequence). The CDR3 is made up of 13 amino acids. With 4 bases clipped from V and 5 bases from J, the junction kept 4 bases outside the gene matches. The CDR3: CASSAGTGNEQYF. Written as DNA, the CDR3 is TGTGCCAGCAGCGCCGGGACAGGGAACGAGCAGTACTTC.

This clonotype appeared once. The chain links TRBV19 to TRBJ2-7; D is undetermined. This CDR3 spans 12 amino acids. Germline loops: CDR1 LNHDA, CDR2 SQIVND (reference sequence). With 5 bases removed from V and 7 bases from J, the gap between germline ends came to 12 bases. CDR3 sequence reads: CASSPRFGEQYF. The CDR3 DNA reads TGTGCCAGTAGTCCCCGATTTGGGGAGCAGTACTTC.

Remarks on this clonotype: One junction end does not reproduce the germline sequence, and a read error may be involved. The chain joins TRBV10-2 to TRBJ2-1, with TRBD1 matching over 8 bases. The CDR3 spans 12 residues. Germline CDR1 and CDR2: WSHSY and SAAADI. CDR3 nucleotides: TGCACCAGCAGACCCGACAGGGGAAGGCGCAATTTC. It translates to CTSRPDRGRRNF.

The table lists this clonotype with a few counts. With a much larger clone just one base away, this may be a read error. This chain uses TRBV7-3 with TRBJ2-5; TRBD2 might be the D (7 bases). There are 15 residues in the CDR3. Germline CDR1 is SGHTA and CDR2 is FQGTGA. For the CDR3, the DNA is TGTGCCGGCAGCTTAAGTGGGGGGGCCGTGGAGACCCAGTACTTC. Its translation is CAGSLSGGAVETQYF.

V is TRBV2 and J is TRBJ1-1; unclear D gene. There are 10 residues in the CDR3. The V end was cut by 6 bases, the J end by 7 bases, with 6 bases between. The V gene's germline CDR1 is SNHLY and CDR2 FYNNEI. This CDR3 reads CASSGSEAFF. CDR3 nucleotide sequence: TGTGCCAGCAGCGGGAGTGAAGCTTTCTTT.

This clonotype has only a few counts. This chain uses TRBV6-5 with TRBJ1-5; D perhaps matches TRBD1 (5 bases). V lost 2 bases and J 2 bases, leaving 7 bases between the germline ends. This CDR3 contains 14 residues. CDR1 is MNHEY and CDR2 is SVGAGI in the germline V gene. The CDR3 reads CASSYRGGNQPQHF. CDR3 in DNA: TGTGCCAGCAGTTACAGGGGTGGCAATCAGCCCCAGCATTTT.

The V call is TRBV20-1, the J call TRBJ1-3, with D maybe TRBD1 (5 bases). The CDR3 is made up of 13 amino acids. Trimming pared 4 bases from V and 4 bases from J, leaving 11 bases between. CDR1 DFQATT and CDR2 SNEGSKA come from the germline V gene (reference sequence). Here the CDR3 reads CSAIQGGGNTIYF. The CDR3 DNA sequence: TGCAGTGCTATTCAGGGAGGCGGAAACACCATATATTTT.

This clonotype was detected ten times or more. V is TRBV5-6 and J is TRBJ1-1; D is unresolved. Trimming took 3 bases from V and 3 from J, leaving 15 bases between them. The CDR3 contains 15 residues. Germline CDR1 is SGHDT and CDR2 is YYEEEE. The CDR3 loop is CASSSARLRDTEAFF. The CDR3 DNA follows: TGTGCCAGCAGCTCGGCACGTCTAAGGGACACTGAAGCTTTCTTT.

The chain uses TRBV7-2 and TRBJ2-7; TRBD1 matches 9 bases. With V trimmed by 5 bases and J by 9 bases, 8 bases remained unmatched. CDR1 and CDR2 from the germline V gene are SGHTA and FQGNSA. The CDR3 totals 13 residues. The CDR3 region has the DNA TGTGCCAGCAGCGATGGGACAGGGAGTGTGCAGTACTTC. It translates to CASSDGTGSVQYF.

This clonotype was counted once. The chain is built from TRBV2 and TRBJ2-3; 9 bases line up with TRBD2. The junction had 10 bases not matched to a gene; V was cut back by 3 bases and J by 6 bases. Germline V CDR1 and CDR2: SNHLY, FYNNEI. The CDR3 runs 16 residues. The CDR3 DNA follows: TGTGCCAGCAGTGAGGGATGGCGGGAGGGCCTCGATACGCAGTATTTT. It codes for CASSEGWREGLDTQYF.

The sample holds a few counts of this clonotype. The J gene is TRBJ2-7, the V gene TRBV2, with D tentatively TRBD1 or TRBD2 (5 bases each). The CDR3 runs to 16 residues. The V and J ends lost 5 bases and 3 bases respectively, with 20 bases between them. The germline gives CDR1 SNHLY, CDR2 FYNNEI. CDR3 residues: CASSTRPGTVYYEQYF. The CDR3 nucleotides read TGTGCCAGCAGTACAAGGCCGGGGACGGTCTACTACGAGCAGTACTTC.

V usage is TRBV19 and J usage is TRBJ1-6; no reliable D call. Germline CDR1 reads LNHDA; CDR2 reads SQIVND (reference sequence). This CDR3 contains 16 residues. V lost 3 bases and J 5 bases, leaving 14 bases between the germline ends. CDR3 coding DNA: TGTGCCAGTAGTATTCGTTGGTCCAGCGATAATTCACCCCTCCACTTT. It codes for CASSIRWSSDNSPLHF.